Below, 23 T cell receptor beta chains from the same sample are listed, as sequenced in a study of beta chain features in type 1 diabetes. As every portion of the isolated RNA was reverse transcribed, the sequencing read expressed TCRB transcripts. Generated by immunoSEQ multiplex PCR, the TCRdb table keeps only in-frame clones and is missing some. The table includes 130,000 to 150,000 clones, around 9.3% detected once. The sequenced sample consisted of naive CD4+ T cells from blood. The receptors were gathered from a man between 18 and 29 years old in good health.

The V gene is TRBV7-2, the J gene TRBJ2-2, with 7 bases fitting TRBD1. Germline V gene sequence: CDR1 SGHTA, CDR2 FQGNSA. The CDR3 runs 14 residues. The V segment lost 7 bases and the J segment 0 bases; nucleotides outside the gene matches: 2. CDR3 nucleotide sequence: TGTGCCAGCACCAGGGGGACGAACACCGGGGAGCTGTTTTTT. It encodes CASTRGTNTGELFF.

Only a few counts were recorded for this clone. The genes are TRBV30 and TRBJ1-6; TRBD1 is a possible D gene (5 bases). Germline V lookup: CDR1 GTSNPN, CDR2 SVGIG (reference sequence). The V end was cut by 4 bases, the J end by 1 base, with 8 bases between. This CDR3 is built from 14 residues. The CDR3 DNA sequence: TGTGCCTGGACAGGGCAGTCCTATAATTCACCCCTCCACTTT. This encodes CAWTGQSYNSPLHF.

The chain employs TRBV21-1 and TRBJ2-4; TRBD1, as called in the table, went unchecked against the DNA. TRBV21-1 is designated a pseudogene. The CDR3 contains 15 residues. CDR3 DNA: TGTGCCAGCAGCAAAAAGGGGACAGGGAGGTTACCGTCGTACTTC. Translating it yields CASSKKGTGRLPSYF.

This chain connects TRBV5-1 to TRBJ2-4, with TRBD2 as a possible D gene (5 bases). This CDR3 contains 15 residues. Trimming removed 0 bases from V and 0 bases from J, with 7 bases in between. The germline V gene encodes CDR1 SGHRS and CDR2 YFSETQ. CDR3 bases: TGCGCCAGCAGCTTGGAAGCGGTAGCCAAAAACATTCAGTACTTC. Protein: CASSLEAVAKNIQYF.

The chain joins TRBV6-5 to TRBJ2-2, with a possible D match to TRBD2 (6 bases). This CDR3 region has 14 residues. Germline assignment: CDR1 MNHEY and CDR2 SVGAGI. The V gene lost 7 bases and the J gene lost 2 bases, with 11 bases spanning the gap. For the CDR3, the DNA is TGTGCCAGCACTCCGGGACTCAACACCGGGGAGCTGTTTTTT. Its translation is CASTPGLNTGELFF.

The table lists this clone with a few counts. The J gene is TRBJ2-1, the V gene TRBV6-6, with D hard to call. The V end lost 4 bases, the J end lost 0 bases, and 13 bases lay between the germline ends. This CDR3 contains 16 residues. Germline V gene sequence: CDR1 MNHNY, CDR2 SVGAGI (reference sequence). The CDR3 is CASSWRPVGSYNEQFF. The CDR3, as DNA: TGTGCCAGCAGTTGGAGACCGGTGGGCTCCTACAATGAGCAGTTCTTC.

The chain couples TRBV28 to TRBJ1-5; D gene ambiguous. This CDR3 comprises 17 residues. Germline V gene sequence: CDR1 MDHEN, CDR2 SYDVKM. Trimming stripped 5 bases from V and 0 bases from J, with 17 bases between. The CDR3 loop is CASSKARGQTSNQPQHF. In DNA form, the CDR3 reads TGTGCCAGCAGTAAGGCCCGGGGTCAGACTAGCAATCAGCCCCAGCATTTT.

The genes are TRBV7-9 and TRBJ2-5, with a possible D match to TRBD2 (5 bases). CDR3 length: 13 amino acids. The germline V gene encodes CDR1 SEHNR and CDR2 FQNEAQ (reference sequence). Between the trimmed V and J ends, which lost 3 bases and 4 bases, there was a span of 9 bases. The CDR3 is CASSFGDRETQYF. The DNA for the CDR3 is TGTGCCAGCAGCTTCGGGGATAGAGAGACCCAGTACTTC.

This clone was recorded a few times. The J gene is TRBJ2-7, the V gene TRBV7-2, with a weak D call TRBD2 (6 bases). In germline, CDR1 is SGHTA, CDR2 FQGNSA. Deletions cut 4 bases from V and 3 bases from J, with 10 bases between. The CDR3 runs to 13 residues. The CDR3 DNA reads as TGTGCCAGCAGCTCGGGACTGTTCTACGAGCAGTACTTC. Translated, it gives CASSSGLFYEQYF. The full variable domain, completed using reference TRBV7-2 and TRBJ2-7, is GAGVSQSPSNKVTEKGKDVELRCDPISGHTALYWYRQSLGQGLEFLIYFQGNSAPDKSGLPSDRFSAERTGGSVSTLTIQRTQQEDSAVYLCASSSGLFYEQYFGPGTRLTVT.

The V gene is TRBV27, the J gene TRBJ2-7; D is perhaps TRBD1 (7 bases). CDR1 and CDR2 (germline): MNHEY, SMNVEV (reference sequence). The V gene lost 6 bases and the J gene lost 6 bases, with 15 bases spanning the gap. This CDR3 is built from 13 residues. The CDR3 sequence: CASSGRQGGEQYF. CDR3 nucleotides: TGTGCCAGCAGCGGCCGACAGGGAGGCGAGCAGTACTTC.

The rearrangement joins TRBV27 to TRBJ1-5; 8 bases are shared with TRBD1. Germline-derived CDR1 and CDR2 are MNHEY and SMNVEV (reference sequence). The junction had 15 bases not matched to a gene; V was cut back by 6 bases and J by 5 bases. The CDR3 is 17 residues long. CDR3 in amino acids: CASRKDRAGGRDQPQHF. The CDR3 DNA reads as TGTGCCAGCAGAAAGGACAGGGCAGGGGGGCGGGATCAGCCCCAGCATTTT.

This clone appeared many times. This chain joins TRBV28 and TRBJ2-1; possibly TRBD2 for D (7 bases). This CDR3 is 15 amino acids long. V was cut by 5 bases and J by 3 bases, with 14 bases left in between. The germline V gene has CDR1 MDHEN and CDR2 SYDVKM. This CDR3 reads CASSPTGGRYNEQFF. CDR3 sequence (DNA): TGTGCCAGCAGTCCCACGGGGGGCCGCTACAATGAGCAGTTCTTC.

The gene calls are TRBV28 and TRBJ2-7; 10 positions match TRBD1. The CDR3 loop spans 16 amino acids. Losses at the gene ends were 5 bases for V and 0 bases for J; bases not matched to a gene: 7. Germline V gene sequence: CDR1 MDHEN, CDR2 SYDVKM. CDR3 sequence: CASSRTGGPISYEQYF. The CDR3 nucleotides are TGTGCCAGCAGTCGGACAGGGGGACCTATCTCCTACGAGCAGTACTTC. Full variable domain (missing parts from reference TRBV28 and TRBJ2-7): DVKVTQSSRYLVKRTGEKVFLECVQDMDHENMFWYRQDPGLGLRLIYFSYDVKMKEKGDIPEGYSVSREKKERFSLILESASTNQTSMYLCASSRTGGPISYEQYFGPGTRLTVT.

CDR3: CASSLLGQVGTEAFF. CDR3 in DNA: TGTGCCAGCAGCTTACTAGGACAGGTCGGCACTGAAGCTTTCTTT. The rearrangement links TRBV7-2 to TRBJ1-1; 7 bases are shared with TRBD1. The CDR3 length is 15 residues. Trimming took 2 bases from V and 4 from J; bases not matched to a gene: 7. Germline-derived CDR1 and CDR2 are SGHTA and FQGNSA.

This clone has only a few counts. The chain combines TRBV27 with TRBJ1-2; D call uncertain. Between the trimmed V and J ends, which lost 5 bases and 2 bases, there was a span of 12 bases. The germline gives CDR1 MNHEY, CDR2 SMNVEV (reference sequence). The CDR3 loop spans 14 amino acids. The CDR3 loop is CASSPGRGNYGYTF. The CDR3 coding sequence is TGTGCCAGCAGTCCCGGACGGGGAAACTATGGCTACACCTTC.

This clone has only a few counts. The gene calls are TRBV7-3 and TRBJ2-3; D remains unclear. Trimming took 1 base from V and 2 from J, leaving 7 bases between them. This CDR3 is 14 amino acids long. CDR1 SGHTA and CDR2 FQGTGA come from the germline V gene. The CDR3 DNA reads TGTGCCAGCAGCTTAAGCGGAAACACAGATACGCAGTATTTT. It specifies CASSLSGNTDTQYF.

The V gene is TRBV7-2, the J gene TRBJ2-5; maybe TRBD2 (7 bases). This CDR3 has 15 amino acids. Trimming shortened V by 3 bases and J by 0 bases, and 11 bases separated the two germline ends. Germline V gives CDR1 SGHTA, CDR2 FQGNSA. CDR3 region: CASSFRGDNQETQYF. CDR3 nucleotide sequence: TGTGCCAGCAGCTTCCGGGGGGACAACCAAGAGACCCAGTACTTC.

The chain is built from TRBV5-1 and TRBJ1-1, with D possibly matching TRBD1 (6 bases). In germline, CDR1 is SGHRS, CDR2 YFSETQ. The CDR3 extends over 14 amino acids. V was cut by 1 base and J by 2 bases, with 9 bases left in between. CDR3 region: CASSLRGGNTEAFF. The CDR3 DNA reads TGCGCCAGCAGCTTGAGGGGGGGAAACACTGAAGCTTTCTTT.

This rearrangement joins TRBV25-1 to TRBJ1-4; 7 bases match TRBD1. The V and J ends lost 3 bases and 4 bases, in that order; junction bases with no gene match: 8. The germline V gene has CDR1 MGHDK and CDR2 SYGVNS. This CDR3 has 16 residues. For the CDR3, the DNA is TGTGCCAGCAGTGAGGAAACCAGGGGGTTTAATGAAAAACTGTTTTTT. Translated: CASSEETRGFNEKLFF.

V is TRBV5-1 and J is TRBJ1-1; D may be TRBD1 (6 bases). The CDR3 totals 16 residues. With 0 bases removed from V and 4 bases from J, the gap between germline ends came to 16 bases. Germline CDR1 is SGHRS and CDR2 is YFSETQ. The CDR3 region has the DNA TGCGCCAGCAGCTTGGACAGTACAGGGTTTGGCACTGAAGCTTTCTTT. Its translation is CASSLDSTGFGTEAFF.

This clone was counted only a few times. The chain joins TRBV11-2 to TRBJ2-7; 9 bases fit TRBD2. The germline gives CDR1 SGHAT, CDR2 FQNNGV. Unmatched junction bases numbered 8, after V lost 2 bases and J lost 9 bases. This CDR3 has 14 amino acids. CDR3 DNA sequence: TGTGCCAGCAGCTTAATGGGCGGGGGGGCCCGGCAGTACTTC. It codes for CASSLMGGGARQYF.

The chain combines TRBV6-5 with TRBJ2-5, with unresolved D. V was pared by 1 base and J by 5 bases, with 5 bases between. The germline V gene encodes CDR1 MNHEY and CDR2 SVGAGI. The CDR3 runs 12 residues. The CDR3: CASSYFGETQYF. CDR3 nucleotide sequence: TGTGCCAGCAGTTACTTCGGGGAGACCCAGTACTTC.

The chain combines TRBV5-1 with TRBJ2-3, with a possible D match to TRBD1 (5 bases). Germline CDR1 SGHRS, CDR2 YFSETQ. Between the trimmed V and J ends, which lost 4 bases and 6 bases, there was a span of 21 bases. The CDR3 length is 16 residues. The CDR3 DNA reads TGCGCCAGCAGCGAACTGGCAGGGCCCCACACGGATACGCAGTATTTT. This translates into CASSELAGPHTDTQYF.